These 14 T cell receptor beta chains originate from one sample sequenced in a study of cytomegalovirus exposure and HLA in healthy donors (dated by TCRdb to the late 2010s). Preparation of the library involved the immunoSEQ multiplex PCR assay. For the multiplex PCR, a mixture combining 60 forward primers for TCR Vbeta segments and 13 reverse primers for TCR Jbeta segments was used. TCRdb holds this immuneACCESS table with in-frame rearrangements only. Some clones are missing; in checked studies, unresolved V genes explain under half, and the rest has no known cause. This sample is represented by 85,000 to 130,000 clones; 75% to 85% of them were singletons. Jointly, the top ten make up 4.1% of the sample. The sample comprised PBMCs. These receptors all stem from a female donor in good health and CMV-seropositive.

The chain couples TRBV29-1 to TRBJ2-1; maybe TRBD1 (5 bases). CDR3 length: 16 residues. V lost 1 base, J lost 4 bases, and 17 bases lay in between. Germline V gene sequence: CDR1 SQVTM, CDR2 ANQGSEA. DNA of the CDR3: TGCAGCGTTGAAGCAGGGAATGGTAGGCCGTACAATGAGCAGTTCTTC. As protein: CSVEAGNGRPYNEQFF.

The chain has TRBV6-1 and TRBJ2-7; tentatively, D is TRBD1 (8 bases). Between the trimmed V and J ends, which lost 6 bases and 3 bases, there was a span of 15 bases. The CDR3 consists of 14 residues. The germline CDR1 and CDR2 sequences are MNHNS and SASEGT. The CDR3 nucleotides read TGTGCCAGCAGGGGGGGGACAGGAGACTACGAGCAGTACTTC. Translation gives CASRGGTGDYEQYF.

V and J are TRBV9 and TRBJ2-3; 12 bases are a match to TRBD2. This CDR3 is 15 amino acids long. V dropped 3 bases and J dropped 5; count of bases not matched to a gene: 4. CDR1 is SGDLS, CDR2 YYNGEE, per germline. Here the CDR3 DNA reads TGTGCCAGCAGCGCTAGCGGGGGGGCCGGAGATACGCAGTATTTT. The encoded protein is CASSASGGAGDTQYF.

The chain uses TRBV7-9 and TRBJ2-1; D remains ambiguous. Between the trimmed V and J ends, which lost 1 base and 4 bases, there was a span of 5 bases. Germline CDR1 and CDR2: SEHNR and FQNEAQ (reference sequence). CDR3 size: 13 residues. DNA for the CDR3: TGTGCCAGCAGCTTAGGTCAGTACAATGAGCAGTTCTTC. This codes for CASSLGQYNEQFF.

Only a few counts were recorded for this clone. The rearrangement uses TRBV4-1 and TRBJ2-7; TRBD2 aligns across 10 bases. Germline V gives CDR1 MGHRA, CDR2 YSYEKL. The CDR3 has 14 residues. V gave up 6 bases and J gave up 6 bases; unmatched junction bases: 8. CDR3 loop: CASRPTSGNTEQYF. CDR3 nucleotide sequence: TGCGCCAGCAGGCCAACTAGCGGGAATACCGAGCAGTACTTC.

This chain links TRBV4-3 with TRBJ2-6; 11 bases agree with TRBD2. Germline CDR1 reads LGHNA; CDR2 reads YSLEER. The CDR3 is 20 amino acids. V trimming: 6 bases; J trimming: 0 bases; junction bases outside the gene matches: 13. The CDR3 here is CASRRDSGLAEISGANVLTF. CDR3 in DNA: TGCGCCAGCAGGAGAGACTCGGGACTAGCGGAGATCTCTGGGGCCAACGTCCTGACTTTC.

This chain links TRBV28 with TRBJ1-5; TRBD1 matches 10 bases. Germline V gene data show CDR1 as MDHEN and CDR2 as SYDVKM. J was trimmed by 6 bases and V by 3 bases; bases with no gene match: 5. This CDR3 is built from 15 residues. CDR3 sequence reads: CASSFRQGAVQPQHF. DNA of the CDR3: TGTGCCAGCAGTTTCCGACAGGGGGCCGTTCAGCCCCAGCATTTT.

The CDR3 coding sequence is TGTGCCAGCAGCTTAGGTAACGGCGGAGAGACCCAGTACTTC. It encodes CASSLGNGGETQYF. This sequence joins TRBV7-2 and TRBJ2-5; no clear D. The ends were cut back, 1 base at V and 4 bases at J, with 10 bases in the middle. Per germline, CDR1 SGHTA and CDR2 FQGNSA. The CDR3 length is 14 residues.

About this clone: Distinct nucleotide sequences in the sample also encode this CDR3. The DNA for the CDR3 is TGTGCCAGCAGCTTAGCAGGGGGCTACGAGCAGTACTTC. Protein: CASSLAGGYEQYF. The rearrangement joins TRBV7-9 to TRBJ2-7; weak D call: TRBD1 (6 bases). V lost 0 bases, J lost 3 bases, and 6 bases lay in between. The germline V gene encodes CDR1 SEHNR and CDR2 FQNEAQ (reference sequence). The CDR3 is made up of 13 amino acids.

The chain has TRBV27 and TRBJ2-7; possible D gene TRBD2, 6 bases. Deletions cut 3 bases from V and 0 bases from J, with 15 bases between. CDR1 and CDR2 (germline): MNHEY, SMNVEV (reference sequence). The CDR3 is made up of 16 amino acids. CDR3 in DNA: TGTGCCAGCAGTTTTGGGGGGACTCCCCCCTCCTACGAGCAGTACTTC. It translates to CASSFGGTPPSYEQYF.

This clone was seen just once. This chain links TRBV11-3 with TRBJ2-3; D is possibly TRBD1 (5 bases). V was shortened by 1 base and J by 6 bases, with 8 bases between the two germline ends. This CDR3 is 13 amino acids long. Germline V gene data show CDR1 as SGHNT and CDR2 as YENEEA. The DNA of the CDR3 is TGTGCCAGCAGCTTAGCAGGGCACGATACGCAGTATTTT. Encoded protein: CASSLAGHDTQYF.

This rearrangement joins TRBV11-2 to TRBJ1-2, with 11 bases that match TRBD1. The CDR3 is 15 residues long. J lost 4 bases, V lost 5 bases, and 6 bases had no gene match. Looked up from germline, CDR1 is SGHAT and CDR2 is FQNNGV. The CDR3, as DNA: TGTGCCAGCAGCCATGGGACAGGGGGTATCTATGGCTACACCTTC. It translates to CASSHGTGGIYGYTF.

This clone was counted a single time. The CDR3 DNA reads as TGTGCCAGCAGCTTGACGGGGTTGGGCACCGGGGAGCTGTTTTTT. It yields the protein CASSLTGLGTGELFF. The rearrangement links TRBV5-4 to TRBJ2-2; TRBD2 might be the D (5 bases). The CDR3 contains 15 residues. Germline V gene data show CDR1 as SGHNT and CDR2 as YYREEE (reference sequence). The V end lost 1 base, the J end lost 4 bases, and 11 bases lay between the germline ends.

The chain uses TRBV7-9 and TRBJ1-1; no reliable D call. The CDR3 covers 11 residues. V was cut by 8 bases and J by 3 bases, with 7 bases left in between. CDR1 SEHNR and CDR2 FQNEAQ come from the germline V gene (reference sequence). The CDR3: CASGPDTEAFF. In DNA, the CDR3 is TGTGCCAGCGGGCCGGACACTGAAGCTTTCTTT.